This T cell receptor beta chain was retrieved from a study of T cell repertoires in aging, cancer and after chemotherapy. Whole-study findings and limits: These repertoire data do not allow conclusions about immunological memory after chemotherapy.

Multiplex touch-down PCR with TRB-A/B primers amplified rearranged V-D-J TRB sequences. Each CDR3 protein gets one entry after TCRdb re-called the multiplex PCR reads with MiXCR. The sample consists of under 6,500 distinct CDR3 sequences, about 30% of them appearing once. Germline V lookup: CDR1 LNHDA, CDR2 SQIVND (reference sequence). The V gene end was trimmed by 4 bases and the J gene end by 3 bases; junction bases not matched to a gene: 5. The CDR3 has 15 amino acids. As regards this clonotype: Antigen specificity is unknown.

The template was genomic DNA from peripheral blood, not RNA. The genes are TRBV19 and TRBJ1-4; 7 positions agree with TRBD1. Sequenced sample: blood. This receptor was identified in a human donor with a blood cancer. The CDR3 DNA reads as TGTGCCAGTAGTACCACAGGGGAACCTAATGAAAAACTGTTTTTT. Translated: CASSTTGEPNEKLFF.